This TCR beta chain stems from a study of OX40 agonist ivuxolimab in advanced cancers. Turning to the study itself: Ivuxolimab was administered intravenously to patients at 0.01 to 10 mg/kg every 2 weeks. Dose-escalation patients were diagnosed with hepatocellular carcinoma, melanoma, renal cell cancer or head and neck cancer.

Germline assignment: CDR1 MNHNS and CDR2 SASEGT. This CDR3 spans 14 amino acids. Trimming took 7 bases from V and 9 from J, leaving 19 bases between them. Only in-frame clones appear in the TCRdb table, and some are missing; sequencing was by immunoSEQ multiplex PCR. Of about 110,000 clones in the sample, roughly 87% were seen once. Overall study results and limits: On average, CD8+ T cells showed a greater number of expanded clones than CD4+.

Concerning this clone itself: What it recognizes is unknown.

This sequence joins TRBV6-1 and TRBJ2-1, with TRBD1 as a possible D gene (5 bases). This TCR was sampled from an adult with an advanced solid tumor such as melanoma, head and neck, liver or kidney cancer. This material consisted of CD4+ or CD8+ T cells sorted from blood, taken in a trial of the OX40 agonist ivuxolimab. The CDR3 nucleotides read TGTGCCAGCATACTCCAGGGTGCCCCTGGTGAGCAGTTCTTC. It codes for CASILQGAPGEQFF.